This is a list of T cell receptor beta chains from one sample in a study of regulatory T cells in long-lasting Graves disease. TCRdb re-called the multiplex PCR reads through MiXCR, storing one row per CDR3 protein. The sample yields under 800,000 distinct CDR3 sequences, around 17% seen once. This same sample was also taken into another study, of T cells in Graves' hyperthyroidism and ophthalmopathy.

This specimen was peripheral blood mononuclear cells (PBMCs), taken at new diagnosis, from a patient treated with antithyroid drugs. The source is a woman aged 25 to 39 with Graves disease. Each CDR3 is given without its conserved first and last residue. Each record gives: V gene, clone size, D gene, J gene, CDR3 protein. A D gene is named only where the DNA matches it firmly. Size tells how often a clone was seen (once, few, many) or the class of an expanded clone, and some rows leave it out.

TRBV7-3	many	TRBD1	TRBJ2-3	ASSPVGTVTDTQY
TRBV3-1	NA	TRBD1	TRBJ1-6	ASRLRGGRGLESPLH
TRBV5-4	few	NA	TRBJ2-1	ASSLGQSPRDEQF
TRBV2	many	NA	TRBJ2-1	ASSEGFVGRGSYNEQF
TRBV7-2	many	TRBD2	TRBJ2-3	ASSSRRGLAGGVDTQY
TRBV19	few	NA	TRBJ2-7	ASRRHGLTYEQY
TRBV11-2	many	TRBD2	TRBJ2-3	ASSMLAGTSTDTQY
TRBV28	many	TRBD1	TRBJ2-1	ASSHADRETDNEQF
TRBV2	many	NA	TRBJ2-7	ASRSDKSYEQY
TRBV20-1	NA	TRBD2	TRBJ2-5	SARGGAGGGETQY
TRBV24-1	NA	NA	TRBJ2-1	ATSDYLDSRNEQF
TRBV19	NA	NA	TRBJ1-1	ASSIDPGANTEAF
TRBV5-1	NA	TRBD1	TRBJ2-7	ASSVQSGTGTNEQY
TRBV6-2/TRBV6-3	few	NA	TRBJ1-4	ASSRGGYNEKLF
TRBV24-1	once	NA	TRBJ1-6	ATSASSGQGFH
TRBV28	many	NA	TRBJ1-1	ASTTATEAF
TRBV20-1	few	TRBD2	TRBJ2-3	SASTLGTSPPDTQY
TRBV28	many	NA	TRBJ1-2	ASSLLGKGIWGYT
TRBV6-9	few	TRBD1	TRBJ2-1	ASSYGQEYNEQF
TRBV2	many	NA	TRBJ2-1	ASSDLRGLAGYEQF
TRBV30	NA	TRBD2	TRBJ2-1	AWRRAGAPYNEQF
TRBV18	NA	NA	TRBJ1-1	ASFPEEGYTEAF
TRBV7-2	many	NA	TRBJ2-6	ASSLAGSGANVLT
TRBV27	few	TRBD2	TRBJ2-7	ASSLGTSGSSEQY
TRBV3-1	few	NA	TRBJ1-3	ASSQGLTGNTIY
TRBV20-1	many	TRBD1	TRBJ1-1	SARVGLRGGTEAF
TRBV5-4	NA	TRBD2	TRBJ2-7	ASSLSGLAGDY